The clone carrying this T cell receptor beta chain has at least ten counts. What it recognizes is unknown. This entry is derived from a study of T cells in Graves' hyperthyroidism and ophthalmopathy. Points from the study as a whole: Ophthalmopathy cases were set apart from stable hyperthyroidism by a 13 V-J model. Expanded thyroid clonotypes (above 0.001) were mostly also found in blood.

TCR beta CDR3 regions were amplified from RNA. During a first-round RT-PCR of the TCR CDR3, the HTBI primer set was used. One entry per CDR3 protein results from TCRdb running MiXCR on the multiplex PCR reads. The table shows a few hundred thousand distinct CDR3 sequences, with 15% to 19% occurring only once. Trimming took 5 bases from V and 2 from J; bases not matched to a gene: 10. CDR3 length: 18 amino acids. Germline assignment: CDR1 SEHNR and CDR2 FQNEAQ (reference sequence). Patients aged 18 to 65 had newly diagnosed hyperthyroidism that had lasted under 2 months. The V call is TRBV7-9, the J call TRBJ2-5, with 14 bases identical to TRBD2. The sample was blood. This clonotype was obtained from a woman under 40 with Graves' hyperthyroidism. The CDR3 here is CASSTLGLAGEQQETQYF. CDR3 nucleotides: TGTGCCAGCAGCACCTTGGGACTAGCGGGAGAGCAGCAAGAGACCCAGTACTTC.